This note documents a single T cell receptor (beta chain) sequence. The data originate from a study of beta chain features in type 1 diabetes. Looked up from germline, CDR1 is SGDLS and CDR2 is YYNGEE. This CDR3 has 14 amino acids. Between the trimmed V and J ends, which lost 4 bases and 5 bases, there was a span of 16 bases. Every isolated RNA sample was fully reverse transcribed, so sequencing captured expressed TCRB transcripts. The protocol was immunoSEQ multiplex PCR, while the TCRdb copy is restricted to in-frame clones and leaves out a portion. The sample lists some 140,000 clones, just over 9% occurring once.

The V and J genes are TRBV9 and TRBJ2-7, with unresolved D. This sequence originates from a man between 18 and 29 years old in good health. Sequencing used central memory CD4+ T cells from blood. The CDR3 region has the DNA TGTGCCAGCAGCCAGTCCTCTAGGCCCCACGAGCAGTACTTC. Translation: CASSQSSRPHEQYF.